Listed here are 24 T cell receptor beta chains from one sample, sequenced in a study of blood T cell repertoires in COVID-19. Measured with immunoSEQ multiplex PCR; TCRdb has only the in-frame clones, and not every one. The table shows approximately 210,000 clones, with 89% occurring only once. Specimen: peripheral blood. These receptors all come from a woman between 40 and 50 years old with acute or convalescent COVID-19.

This chain joins TRBV19 and TRBJ1-3; D ambiguous. The CDR3 is 13 amino acids. Trimming stripped 2 bases from V and 4 bases from J, with 6 bases between. Looked up from germline, CDR1 is LNHDA and CDR2 is SQIVND (reference sequence). The CDR3 is CASSIQVGNTIYF. The CDR3 bases are TGTGCCAGTAGTATACAGGTGGGAAACACCATATATTTT. Full variable domain (missing parts from reference TRBV19 and TRBJ1-3): DGGITQSPKYLFRKEGQNVTLSCEQNLNHDAMYWYRQDPGQGLRLIYYSQIVNDFQKGDIAEGYSVSREKKESFPLTVTSAQKNPTAFYLCASSIQVGNTIYFGEGSWLTVV.

This chain joins TRBV12-5 and TRBJ1-6; 10 positions agree with TRBD1. V lost 2 bases, J lost 7 bases, and 20 bases stayed unmatched. CDR1 and CDR2 from the germline V gene are LGHNT and FRNRAP. The length of the CDR3 is 21 residues. CDR3 region: CASGLLGWVGDRGRKNSPLHF. In DNA form, the CDR3 reads TGTGCTAGTGGTTTGCTCGGATGGGTAGGGGACAGGGGTAGAAAAAATTCACCCCTCCACTTT.

The V call is TRBV21-1, the J call TRBJ2-3; TRBD1, the table's D call, lacks a check against the DNA. TRBV21-1 is a recognized pseudogene. There are 14 residues in the CDR3. The CDR3 protein is CASSRQGARDTQYF. The CDR3, as DNA: TGTGCCAGCAGCCGACAGGGGGCCCGAGATACGCAGTATTTT.

This chain uses TRBV28 with TRBJ1-5; a weak D match, TRBD1 (5 bases). Germline CDR1 and CDR2: MDHEN and SYDVKM. Trimming took off 8 bases at V and 1 base at J, with 15 bases between the two ends. The CDR3 runs to 15 residues. This chain's CDR3 is CASLGGPGSNQPQHF. DNA of the CDR3: TGTGCCAGCCTCGGGGGACCAGGGAGCAATCAGCCCCAGCATTTT.

This clone was detected only a few times. This sequence joins TRBV15 and TRBJ1-3; possibly TRBD1 for D (6 bases). V dropped 1 base and J dropped 2 bases, with 9 bases sitting between them. The CDR3 consists of 15 residues. CDR1 is LNHNV, CDR2 YYDKDF, per germline (reference sequence). This chain's CDR3 is CATSRGGGAGNTIYF. The CDR3 DNA follows: TGTGCCACCAGCAGAGGAGGGGGGGCTGGAAACACCATATATTTT.

The chain couples TRBV11-1 to TRBJ1-1, with a weak D call TRBD1 (6 bases). From germline, CDR1 is SGHAT and CDR2 FQDESV (reference sequence). Trimming removed 3 bases at V and 3 bases at J, with 8 bases between. The CDR3 extends over 13 amino acids. The CDR3 sequence: CASSLRGYTEAFF. DNA for the CDR3: TGTGCCAGCAGCTTGAGGGGGTACACTGAAGCTTTCTTT.

CDR3 sequence reads: CASSTWDRDTEAFF. The DNA for the CDR3 is TGTGCCAGTAGTACCTGGGACAGGGACACTGAAGCTTTCTTT. This sequence joins TRBV19 and TRBJ1-1; 9 positions agree with TRBD1. V lost 4 bases and J lost 3; bases outside the gene matches: 3. The CDR3 runs 14 residues. From germline, CDR1 is LNHDA and CDR2 SQIVND (reference sequence).

The V gene is TRBV28, the J gene TRBJ1-6, with 8 bases identical to TRBD1. J was trimmed by 9 bases and V by 6 bases; bases with no gene match: 7. CDR3 length: 14 amino acids. The V gene's germline CDR1 is MDHEN and CDR2 SYDVKM. CDR3: CASRRGQGSSPLHF. DNA of the CDR3: TGTGCCAGCAGGCGCGGACAGGGAAGTTCACCCCTCCACTTT.

V is TRBV9 and J is TRBJ1-4; no firm D call. CDR1 and CDR2 from the germline V gene are SGDLS and YYNGEE. Trimming shortened V by 4 bases and J by 7 bases, and 23 bases separated the two germline ends. The CDR3 sequence is 17 residues long. The CDR3 region is CASSHGEGGGWSEKLFF. Written as DNA, the CDR3 is TGTGCCAGCAGCCATGGAGAGGGCGGCGGCTGGAGTGAAAAACTGTTTTTT.

The chain has TRBV27 and TRBJ1-3, with D possibly TRBD1 on 6 matching bases. Germline lookup yields CDR1 MNHEY and CDR2 SMNVEV (reference sequence). The V gene lost 0 bases and the J gene lost 2 bases, with 8 bases spanning the gap. CDR3 size: 15 residues. The CDR3 sequence is CASSLSSGAGNTIYF. CDR3 in DNA: TGTGCCAGCAGTTTATCGTCAGGGGCTGGAAACACCATATATTTT.

The CDR3 sequence is CASSLPGGKGNTIYF. The CDR3 nucleotides are TGCGCCAGCAGCTTGCCAGGGGGCAAGGGAAACACCATATATTTT. V gene TRBV5-1 combines with J gene TRBJ1-3; TRBD1 aligns across 8 bases. The CDR3 has 15 residues. Germline-derived CDR1 and CDR2 are SGHRS and YFSETQ. V lost 1 base to trimming and J lost 4 bases; unmatched junction nucleotides: 4.

V gene TRBV2 combines with J gene TRBJ2-3; no clear D. The CDR3 totals 12 residues. Looked up from germline, CDR1 is SNHLY and CDR2 is FYNNEI. V was pared by 2 bases and J by 13 bases, with 13 bases between. CDR3 sequence (DNA): TGTGCCAGCAGTGAACGCGGAGCACGAGAGTATTTT. Protein product: CASSERGAREYF. The full variable domain, in which reference TRBV2 and TRBJ2-3 provide the parts outside the CDR3, is EPEVTQTPSHQVTQMGQEVILRCVPISNHLYFYWYRQILGQKVEFLVSFYNNEISEKSEIFDDQFSVERPDGSNFTLKIRSTKLEDSAMYFCASSERGAREYFGPGTRLTVL.

The gene calls are TRBV10-3 and TRBJ1-4; D unresolved. The V gene lost 4 bases and the J gene lost 6 bases, with 9 bases spanning the gap. CDR3 length: 13 amino acids. Germline CDR1 reads ENHRY; CDR2 reads SYGVKD. The CDR3 DNA sequence: TGTGCCATCAGTGCTCGGCGGGATGAAAAACTGTTTTTT. It encodes CAISARRDEKLFF.

The chain links TRBV6-4 to TRBJ2-2, with D possibly matching TRBD2 (5 bases). The CDR3 spans 14 residues. V dropped 0 bases and J dropped 8 bases, with 10 bases sitting between them. Germline V gene data show CDR1 as MRHNA and CDR2 as SNTAGT. The CDR3 bases are TGTGCCAGCAGTGACTCAAGCGGTTCAGGGGAGCTGTTTTTT. It codes for CASSDSSGSGELFF.

This chain joins TRBV19 and TRBJ1-2, with D hard to call. This CDR3 is 13 amino acids long. Germline V gene sequence: CDR1 LNHDA, CDR2 SQIVND (reference sequence). V was shortened by 2 bases and J by 6 bases, with 10 bases between the two germline ends. The CDR3: CASSISSPHGYTF. The CDR3 bases are TGTGCCAGTAGTATATCCAGTCCGCATGGCTACACCTTC.

The rearrangement links TRBV2 to TRBJ1-1; 9 bases match TRBD1. The CDR3 has 14 amino acids. Germline V CDR1 and CDR2: SNHLY, FYNNEI. Trimming removed 6 bases from V and 1 base from J; junction bases left unmatched: 3. CDR3 loop: CASRGDRENTEAFF. CDR3 DNA sequence: TGTGCCAGCAGAGGGGACAGGGAGAACACTGAAGCTTTCTTT.

The CDR3 DNA is TGTGCCAGTAGAGCGGGACATAGCTCCTACGAGCAGTACGTC. Amino acid sequence: CASRAGHSSYEQYV. This chain connects TRBV19 to TRBJ2-7; possible D gene TRBD2, 7 bases. CDR3 size: 14 residues. The germline V and J ends were trimmed by 6 bases and 0 bases, with 12 bases remaining between them. Germline V gives CDR1 LNHDA, CDR2 SQIVND (reference sequence).

The V gene is TRBV25-1, the J gene TRBJ1-1, with D maybe TRBD1 (6 bases). The CDR3 sequence is 14 residues long. Trimming pared 4 bases from V and 1 base from J, leaving 10 bases between. Germline V lookup: CDR1 MGHDK, CDR2 SYGVNS. For the CDR3, the DNA is TGTGCCAGCAGTGCCCCGACAGGGAACACTGAAGCTTTCTTT. It codes for CASSAPTGNTEAFF.

There are a few counts of this clone. This rearrangement joins TRBV6-5 to TRBJ1-2; D call uncertain. Germline V gene sequence: CDR1 MNHEY, CDR2 SVGAGI. The CDR3 has 14 residues. Trimming took off 6 bases at V and 4 bases at J, with 15 bases between the two ends. The CDR3: CASSPSPGGYGYTF. The DNA of the CDR3 is TGTGCCAGCAGCCCCTCGCCGGGAGGCTATGGCTACACCTTC.

The chain combines TRBV6-1 with TRBJ1-2; TRBD1 aligns across 8 bases. Germline CDR1 is MNHNS and CDR2 is SASEGT. The CDR3 length is 15 residues. V lost 2 bases and J lost 5; bases outside the gene matches: 7. The CDR3 protein is CASSEWQGAGYGYTF. CDR3 sequence (DNA): TGTGCCAGCAGTGAATGGCAGGGGGCAGGGTATGGCTACACCTTC.

The chain carries TRBV2 and TRBJ1-3; no clear D gene. V was clipped by 4 bases and J by 2 bases, with 12 bases between them. Germline V gene lookup returns CDR1 SNHLY and CDR2 FYNNEI. The CDR3 covers 15 residues. CDR3 amino acids: CASSARLQTGNTIYF. The CDR3 DNA sequence: TGTGCCAGCAGTGCCAGGCTTCAGACTGGAAACACCATATATTTT.

The chain recombines TRBV3-1 (or the pseudogene TRBV3-2) with TRBJ2-3; 7 bases match TRBD1. Trimming took 4 bases from V and 3 from J; bases not matched to a gene: 10. The CDR3 is 16 amino acids. Germline lookup yields CDR1 LGHDT and CDR2 YNNKEL (reference sequence). CDR3 in DNA: TGTGCCAGCAGCCCAACACAGGGGCGGAGGACAGATACGCAGTATTTT. Its protein is CASSPTQGRRTDTQYF.

The chain couples TRBV27 to TRBJ2-7; weak D call: TRBD1 (6 bases). Germline V gene data show CDR1 as MNHEY and CDR2 as SMNVEV (reference sequence). The CDR3 is 17 amino acids. Trimming stripped 3 bases from V and 3 bases from J, with 21 bases between. The CDR3 coding sequence is TGTGCCAGCAGTTTTCAATCAATACAGGGTTCCGTCTACGAGCAGTACGTC. The encoded protein is CASSFQSIQGSVYEQYV.

The V and J genes are TRBV12-3 or TRBV12-4 and TRBJ1-2; 7 bases map to TRBD1. Trimming removed 3 bases from V and 10 bases from J; junction bases left unmatched: 5. This CDR3 is 12 amino acids long. DNA for the CDR3: TGTGCCAGCAGTTTCGGGACAGTGTCCTACACCTTC. This translates into CASSFGTVSYTF.